Below are 9 T cell receptor beta chains sequenced from a single sample in a study of OX40 agonist ivuxolimab in advanced cancers. Measured with immunoSEQ multiplex PCR; TCRdb has only the in-frame clones, and not every one. The data show tens of thousands of clones, about 90% seen once. The specimen comprised CD4+ or CD8+ T cells sorted from blood, sampled in a trial of the OX40 agonist ivuxolimab. The receptors stem from an adult with an advanced solid tumor such as melanoma, head and neck, liver or kidney cancer.

The V call is TRBV7-3, the J call TRBJ2-1; possible D gene TRBD1, 5 bases. The CDR3 length is 12 residues. Germline CDR1 SGHTA, CDR2 FQGTGA. Trimming removed 4 bases at V and 6 bases at J, with 7 bases between. This CDR3 is CASSSGFNEQFF. Here the CDR3 DNA reads TGTGCCAGCAGCTCAGGGTTCAATGAGCAGTTCTTC.

This chain connects TRBV28 to TRBJ2-5; D uncertain. V lost 6 bases and J 0 bases, leaving 11 bases between the germline ends. The germline V gene encodes CDR1 MDHEN and CDR2 SYDVKM. The length of the CDR3 is 14 residues. CDR3 nucleotide sequence: TGTGCCAGCAGGGGCCTCCGTAACCAAGAGACCCAGTACTTC. Translating it yields CASRGLRNQETQYF. Complete variable domain (other parts from reference TRBV28 and TRBJ2-5): DVKVTQSSRYLVKRTGEKVFLECVQDMDHENMFWYRQDPGLGLRLIYFSYDVKMKEKGDIPEGYSVSREKKERFSLILESASTNQTSMYLCASRGLRNQETQYFGPGTRLLVL.

The chain recombines TRBV7-8 with TRBJ1-5; 8 bases agree with TRBD1. Per germline, CDR1 SGHVS and CDR2 FQNEAQ. CDR3 size: 15 residues. Trimming at V came to 2 bases and at J to 6 bases, leaving 6 bases not matched to a gene. The CDR3 DNA sequence: TGTGCCAGCAGCTTATGGCAGGGGGCGAGTCAGCCCCAGCATTTT. Translating it yields CASSLWQGASQPQHF.

V gene TRBV21-1 combines with J gene TRBJ2-3; the table names TRBD1, a call not compared with the DNA. TRBV21-1 is described as a pseudogene. This CDR3 has 17 amino acids. The CDR3 nucleotides are TGTGCCAGCAGCATGCCAGAGGGGGTAGTTAGCACAGATACGCAGTATTTT. Its translation: CASSMPEGVVSTDTQYF.

This clone was seen a single time. The chain combines TRBV14 with TRBJ2-7; D gene uncertain. CDR1 SGHDN and CDR2 FVKESK come from the germline V gene. V lost 1 base and J 5 bases, leaving 15 bases between the germline ends. This CDR3 has 15 residues. This CDR3 is CASSQVTSPPDEQYF. In nucleotides, the CDR3 is TGTGCCAGCAGCCAAGTCACATCCCCCCCGGACGAGCAGTACTTC.

This chain connects TRBV27 to TRBJ2-3; 8 nucleotides agree with TRBD1. The germline V gene encodes CDR1 MNHEY and CDR2 SMNVEV (reference sequence). The CDR3 consists of 17 residues. V dropped 5 bases and J dropped 4; count of bases not matched to a gene: 14. DNA of the CDR3: TGTGCCAGCAGTCCGATTGGGGCAGGGGGCGCGGCAGATACGCAGTATTTT. Protein: CASSPIGAGGAADTQYF.

The rearrangement joins TRBV7-8 to TRBJ1-3; no firm D call. This CDR3 has 15 residues. Germline V gene lookup returns CDR1 SGHVS and CDR2 FQNEAQ. V lost 1 base to trimming and J lost 0 bases, with 7 bases between them. The chain's CDR3 is CASSLEATSGNTIYF. The DNA for the CDR3 is TGTGCCAGCAGCTTAGAGGCGACCTCTGGAAACACCATATATTTT.

The genes are TRBV5-6 and TRBJ2-5; no reliable D call. V lost 1 base, J lost 5 bases, and 9 bases lay in between. CDR1 is SGHDT, CDR2 YYEEEE, per germline. This CDR3 comprises 13 residues. This chain's CDR3 is CASSLNGPETQYF. In nucleotides, the CDR3 is TGTGCCAGCAGCTTGAACGGGCCGGAGACCCAGTACTTC.

V usage is TRBV28 and J usage is TRBJ1-6; TRBD1 is a possible D gene (5 bases). The CDR3 is 16 residues long. V was pared by 4 bases and J by 14 bases, with 24 bases between. The germline gives CDR1 MDHEN, CDR2 SYDVKM. CDR3 in DNA: TGTGCCAGCAGTTCTCGGGCCTTCGGGACCGACTCGGCCCTCCACTTT. This translates into CASSSRAFGTDSALHF.